These T cell receptor beta chains were read from a single sample in a study of T cells after yellow fever vaccination. Each CDR3 protein is one row after TCRdb ran MiXCR on the 5' RACE reads. In the table there are some 120,000 distinct CDR3 sequences, approximately 7% of which are singletons. This sample comprised CD4+ T cells sorted from PBMCs, obtained more than 8 days after the first yellow fever vaccination. These receptors originate from a man younger than 30 who received the YFV17D yellow fever vaccine. The CDR3 runs from the conserved cysteine through the conserved F or W. The D gene is left open where the match is weak. Only part of the rows carry a size: once, few, many, or a class if the clone is expanded.

j_call: TRBJ2-3
clone_size: .
v_call: TRBV15
d_call: .
cdr3_aa: CATSRETVATDTQYF
cdr3_nt: TGTGCCACCAGCAGAGAAACGGTAGCCACAGATACGCAGTATTTT

j_call: TRBJ2-5
clone_size: many
v_call: TRBV3-1
d_call: .
cdr3_aa: CASSQGQANQETQYF
cdr3_nt: TGTGCCAGCAGCCAAGGCCAGGCGAACCAAGAGACCCAGTACTTC

j_call: TRBJ2-1
clone_size: few
v_call: TRBV21-1
d_call: .
cdr3_aa: CASSISGAVGNEQFF
cdr3_nt: TGTGCCAGCAGCATTAGCGGGGCGGTGGGCAATGAGCAGTTCTTC

j_call: TRBJ1-3
clone_size: few
v_call: TRBV12-3/TRBV12-4
d_call: .
cdr3_aa: CASIRGAARYSGNTIYF
cdr3_nt: TGTGCCAGCATCCGCGGGGCGGCCCGTTACTCTGGAAACACCATATATTTT

j_call: TRBJ2-5
clone_size: many
v_call: TRBV5-1
d_call: .
cdr3_aa: CASSLARDSRALKETQYF
cdr3_nt: TGCGCCAGCAGCTTGGCCCGGGACTCGAGGGCCTTAAAAGAGACCCAGTACTTC

j_call: TRBJ1-2
clone_size: many
v_call: TRBV20-1
d_call: .
cdr3_aa: CSARDPGRAVGGYTF
cdr3_nt: TGCAGTGCTAGAGATCCTGGGAGGGCGGTGGGGGGCTACACCTTC

j_call: TRBJ1-2
clone_size: many
v_call: TRBV5-1
d_call: .
cdr3_aa: CASSLAQTNSAFYGYTF
cdr3_nt: TGCGCCAGCAGCTTGGCCCAAACAAACTCCGCTTTCTATGGCTACACCTTC

j_call: TRBJ2-7
clone_size: .
v_call: TRBV10-3
d_call: .
cdr3_aa: CAISESTRGEQYF
cdr3_nt: TGTGCCATCAGTGAGTCGACTCGGGGGGAGCAGTACTTC

j_call: TRBJ2-2
clone_size: many
v_call: TRBV20-1
d_call: .
cdr3_aa: CSAATGRNFTGELFF
cdr3_nt: TGCAGTGCTGCGACCGGGAGAAATTTCACCGGGGAGCTGTTTTTT

j_call: TRBJ2-2
clone_size: many
v_call: TRBV11-3
d_call: .
cdr3_aa: CASSLRLAGELFF
cdr3_nt: TGTGCCAGCAGCTTGAGACTAGCCGGGGAGCTGTTTTTT

j_call: TRBJ2-1
clone_size: many
v_call: TRBV11-2
d_call: .
cdr3_aa: CASSLDRLQYNEQFF
cdr3_nt: TGTGCCAGCAGCTTAGATCGATTGCAGTACAATGAGCAGTTCTTC

j_call: TRBJ1-2
clone_size: many
v_call: TRBV7-2
d_call: .
cdr3_aa: CASSLGRLDGYTF
cdr3_nt: TGTGCCAGCAGCTTAGGCCGGTTGGATGGCTACACCTTC

j_call: TRBJ2-5
clone_size: many
v_call: TRBV28
d_call: .
cdr3_aa: CASRSRETQYF
cdr3_nt: TGTGCCAGCAGAAGCAGGGAGACCCAGTACTTC

j_call: TRBJ2-3
clone_size: few
v_call: TRBV4-2
d_call: .
cdr3_aa: CASSQELTGTQYF
cdr3_nt: TGTGCCAGCAGCCAAGAATTGACGGGTACGCAGTATTTT

j_call: TRBJ1-5
clone_size: many
v_call: TRBV28
d_call: TRBD1
cdr3_aa: CASSSGGTGGWQPQHF
cdr3_nt: TGTGCCAGCAGTTCCGGGGGGACAGGGGGTTGGCAGCCCCAGCATTTT

j_call: TRBJ2-5
clone_size: many
v_call: TRBV20-1
d_call: TRBD2
cdr3_aa: CSASRLAGYETQYF
cdr3_nt: TGCAGTGCTAGCCGACTAGCGGGGTACGAGACCCAGTACTTC

j_call: TRBJ2-3
clone_size: many
v_call: TRBV7-2
d_call: .
cdr3_aa: CASSLAGGPYTQYF
cdr3_nt: TGTGCCAGCAGCTTAGCGGGGGGTCCCTATACGCAGTATTTT

j_call: TRBJ1-5
clone_size: many
v_call: TRBV20-1
d_call: .
cdr3_aa: CSASRTDQPQHF
cdr3_nt: TGCAGTGCTAGTAGGACGGATCAGCCCCAGCATTTT

j_call: TRBJ1-4
clone_size: few
v_call: TRBV5-1
d_call: .
cdr3_aa: CASKDVEEKLFF
cdr3_nt: TGCGCCAGCAAAGATGTCGAGGAAAAACTGTTTTTT

j_call: TRBJ2-2
clone_size: few
v_call: TRBV7-3
d_call: .
cdr3_aa: CASRPDRYTGELFF
cdr3_nt: TGTGCCAGCAGACCCGACAGATACACCGGGGAGCTGTTTTTT

j_call: TRBJ2-3
clone_size: many
v_call: TRBV12-3/TRBV12-4
d_call: .
cdr3_aa: CASSPRYGTDTQYF
cdr3_nt: TGTGCCAGCAGCCCCCGTTATGGGACAGATACGCAGTATTTT

j_call: TRBJ1-2
clone_size: many
v_call: TRBV20-1
d_call: .
cdr3_aa: CSARATGYYGYTF
cdr3_nt: TGCAGTGCCCGCGCCACAGGGTACTATGGCTACACCTTC

j_call: TRBJ2-7
clone_size: .
v_call: TRBV4-3
d_call: .
cdr3_aa: CASSQEWQLLYYEQYF
cdr3_nt: TGCGCCAGCAGCCAAGAATGGCAACTCTTATACTACGAGCAGTACTTC

j_call: TRBJ2-4
clone_size: .
v_call: TRBV7-9
d_call: .
cdr3_aa: CASSSSRESRLNIQYF
cdr3_nt: TGTGCCAGCAGCTCGAGTAGGGAGAGCAGGCTGAACATTCAGTACTTC

j_call: TRBJ1-5
clone_size: many
v_call: TRBV28
d_call: .
cdr3_aa: CASLAPLGQPQHF
cdr3_nt: TGTGCCAGCTTGGCCCCGCTCGGTCAGCCCCAGCATTTT

j_call: TRBJ2-1
clone_size: many
v_call: TRBV4-2
d_call: .
cdr3_aa: CASSQYRAESYNEQFF
cdr3_nt: TGTGCCAGCAGCCAATACAGGGCCGAATCCTACAATGAGCAGTTCTTC

j_call: TRBJ1-2
clone_size: many
v_call: TRBV20-1
d_call: .
cdr3_aa: CSARDSTSYGYTF
cdr3_nt: TGCAGTGCTAGAGATTCTACGAGCTATGGCTACACCTTC

j_call: TRBJ2-5
clone_size: many
v_call: TRBV7-9
d_call: TRBD2
cdr3_aa: CASSFLAEETQYF
cdr3_nt: TGTGCCAGCAGCTTCCTAGCGGAGGAGACCCAGTACTTC

j_call: TRBJ1-1
clone_size: .
v_call: TRBV6-1
d_call: .
cdr3_aa: CASSPDRSNTEAFF
cdr3_nt: TGTGCCAGCAGTCCCGACAGGTCGAACACTGAAGCTTTCTTT

j_call: TRBJ1-3
clone_size: few
v_call: TRBV28
d_call: .
cdr3_aa: CASSLGGSPGNTIYF
cdr3_nt: TGTGCCAGCAGTTTAGGGGGCAGCCCTGGAAACACCATATATTTT

j_call: TRBJ1-5
clone_size: many
v_call: TRBV5-6
d_call: .
cdr3_aa: CASSSGGFGNQPQHF
cdr3_nt: TGTGCCAGCAGCTCGGGGGGCTTTGGGAATCAGCCCCAGCATTTT

j_call: TRBJ2-5
clone_size: .
v_call: TRBV7-3
d_call: .
cdr3_aa: CASSLRGRETQYF
cdr3_nt: TGTGCCAGCAGCTTACGGGGGCGGGAGACCCAGTACTTC

j_call: TRBJ2-3
clone_size: .
v_call: TRBV20-1
d_call: .
cdr3_aa: CSARMGVIPDTQYF
cdr3_nt: TGCAGTGCCCGGATGGGCGTTATCCCTGATACGCAGTATTTT

j_call: TRBJ1-6
clone_size: many
v_call: TRBV30
d_call: .
cdr3_aa: CAWSSSYNSPLHF
cdr3_nt: TGTGCCTGGAGCAGCTCCTATAATTCACCCCTCCACTTT

j_call: TRBJ1-2
clone_size: .
v_call: TRBV24-1
d_call: .
cdr3_aa: CATSDLRNYGYTF
cdr3_nt: TGTGCCACCAGTGATCTTCGTAACTATGGCTACACCTTC

j_call: TRBJ1-5
clone_size: many
v_call: TRBV30
d_call: .
cdr3_aa: CAWGTADSNQPQHF
cdr3_nt: TGTGCCTGGGGGACGGCGGATAGCAATCAGCCCCAGCATTTT

j_call: TRBJ1-2
clone_size: many
v_call: TRBV5-4
d_call: .
cdr3_aa: CASSTPRDSLYGYTF
cdr3_nt: TGTGCCAGCAGCACGCCGCGGGACTCTCTCTATGGCTACACCTTC

j_call: TRBJ2-3
clone_size: .
v_call: TRBV6-2/TRBV6-3
d_call: .
cdr3_aa: CASSPSVWADTQYF
cdr3_nt: TGTGCCAGCAGCCCGTCGGTGTGGGCAGATACGCAGTATTTT

j_call: TRBJ2-2
clone_size: many
v_call: TRBV4-3
d_call: .
cdr3_aa: CASSSVGGIGELFF
cdr3_nt: TGCGCCAGCAGCTCCGTTGGAGGGATCGGGGAGCTGTTTTTT

j_call: TRBJ2-5
clone_size: many
v_call: TRBV4-3
d_call: TRBD2
cdr3_aa: CASSQVQASGGQETQYF
cdr3_nt: TGCGCCAGCAGCCAAGTACAGGCCTCGGGGGGCCAAGAGACCCAGTACTTC

j_call: TRBJ1-1
clone_size: .
v_call: TRBV5-1
d_call: TRBD1
cdr3_aa: CASSFYGTGAAFF
cdr3_nt: TGCGCCAGCAGCTTCTATGGGACAGGGGCCGCTTTCTTT

j_call: TRBJ1-1
clone_size: .
v_call: TRBV9
d_call: .
cdr3_aa: CASSRTGAGEAFF
cdr3_nt: TGTGCCAGCAGCCGGACCGGGGCGGGCGAAGCTTTCTTT

j_call: TRBJ2-1
clone_size: many
v_call: TRBV5-1
d_call: .
cdr3_aa: CASSPYGGPYYDDEQFF
cdr3_nt: TGCGCCAGCAGTCCATACGGGGGCCCCTACTATGACGATGAGCAGTTCTTC

j_call: TRBJ1-4
clone_size: many
v_call: TRBV6-5
d_call: .
cdr3_aa: CASSYSYRNEKLFF
cdr3_nt: TGTGCCAGCAGTTACTCGTATAGGAATGAAAAACTGTTTTTT

j_call: TRBJ1-2
clone_size: many
v_call: TRBV4-3
d_call: TRBD1
cdr3_aa: CASSRFEDRVTNYGYTF
cdr3_nt: TGCGCCAGCAGCCGCTTTGAGGACAGGGTAACTAACTATGGCTACACCTTC

j_call: TRBJ1-1
clone_size: few
v_call: TRBV27
d_call: .
cdr3_aa: CASSLSEAPTEAFF
cdr3_nt: TGTGCCAGCAGTTTATCGGAGGCTCCCACTGAAGCTTTCTTT